A selection of T cell receptor beta chains follows, all from one sample in a study of identical twins. TCRdb re-analysed the 5' RACE reads in MiXCR, keeping a single row per CDR3 protein. The profile shows about 240,000 distinct CDR3 sequences, approximately 7.8% of them singletons. These data also formed part of another study, on yellow fever vaccine responses in identical twins.

The sample consisted of CD8+ T cells sorted from blood. These receptors all stem from a woman aged 18-35 years in good health. Each CDR3 is given with its conserved first and last residue. A D gene is named only where the DNA matches it firmly. Size is omitted from some rows. Given values are once, few, many or a class for expanded clones.

CDR3 protein	CDR3 DNA	D gene	clone size	V gene	J gene
CSVGRDGSPGELFF	TGCAGCGTTGGACGGGACGGCTCCCCCGGGGAGCTGTTTTTT	-	few	TRBV29-1	TRBJ2-2
CASSWGLTYNEQFF	TGTGCCAGCAGTTGGGGACTGACTTACAATGAGCAGTTCTTC	-	many	TRBV2	TRBJ2-1
CSAFSWGGYEQYF	TGCAGCGCGTTCTCCTGGGGCGGATACGAGCAGTACTTC	-	many	TRBV29-1	TRBJ2-7
CASMRGTQYF	TGTGCCAGCATGAGGGGTACGCAGTATTTT	-	few	TRBV2	TRBJ2-3
CASSLTGELNTEAFF	TGCGCCAGCAGCCTAACAGGTGAACTGAACACTGAAGCTTTCTTT	-	many	TRBV4-1	TRBJ1-1
CSARDRYSGLYTDTQYF	TGCAGTGCTAGAGATCGGTACTCGGGACTCTACACAGATACGCAGTATTTT	-	-	TRBV20-1	TRBJ2-3
CASIARSGEQFF	TGTGCCAGCATCGCCAGATCGGGTGAGCAGTTCTTC	-	-	TRBV2	TRBJ2-1
CATSVHGYTF	TGTGCCACCAGTGTTCATGGCTACACCTTC	-	many	TRBV24-1	TRBJ1-2
CASSSSTVTNEKLFF	TGTGCCAGCAGCTCGTCGACAGTTACTAATGAAAAACTGTTTTTT	-	-	TRBV5-6	TRBJ1-4
CASSLGFGNSPLHF	TGTGCCAGCAGCTTAGGATTTGGAAATTCACCCCTCCACTTT	-	many	TRBV7-9	TRBJ1-6
CATSSSGVGQNIQYF	TGTGCCACCAGCAGTAGCGGGGTCGGGCAAAACATTCAGTACTTC	TRBD2	many	TRBV15	TRBJ2-4
CATSPNTGGGETQYF	TGTGCCACCAGCCCTAATACAGGGGGAGGGGAGACCCAGTACTTC	-	many	TRBV15	TRBJ2-5
CASSSPKGLRGYQETQYF	TGTGCCAGCAGCTCCCCGAAGGGATTAAGGGGGTACCAAGAGACCCAGTACTTC	-	-	TRBV11-1	TRBJ2-5
CASSDIGGGEQYF	TGCGCCAGCAGTGATATAGGAGGGGGCGAGCAGTACTTC	-	few	TRBV10-2	TRBJ2-7
CSARRAYQETQYF	TGCAGTGCTAGGCGGGCGTACCAAGAGACCCAGTACTTC	-	many	TRBV20-1	TRBJ2-5
CASSPTAGDKETQYF	TGTGCCAGCAGCCCCACAGCGGGGGATAAAGAGACCCAGTACTTC	TRBD2	-	TRBV11-2	TRBJ2-5
CASSLSDQETQYF	TGTGCCAGCAGCTTGTCAGACCAAGAGACCCAGTACTTC	-	few	TRBV7-9	TRBJ2-5
CASSATSGGEYNEQFF	TGTGCCAGCAGTGCGACTAGCGGGGGGGAGTACAATGAGCAGTTCTTC	TRBD2	-	TRBV27	TRBJ2-1
CASSLGIGETQYF	TGTGCCAGCAGCTTAGGAATCGGGGAGACCCAGTACTTC	-	many	TRBV7-9	TRBJ2-5
CASSFPGNQETQYF	TGTGCCAGCAGCTTTCCGGGAAACCAAGAGACCCAGTACTTC	-	-	TRBV7-9	TRBJ2-5
CASSSSASATYEQYF	TGTGCCAGCAGCTCTTCGGCTAGCGCTACCTACGAGCAGTACTTC	-	few	TRBV13	TRBJ2-7
CATSDLGLAGGMNTGELFF	TGTGCCACCAGTGATTTGGGACTAGCGGGAGGGATGAACACCGGGGAGCTGTTTTTT	TRBD2	many	TRBV24-1	TRBJ2-2
CASSYSMASANTGELFF	TGTGCCAGCAGTTACTCGATGGCCAGCGCGAACACCGGGGAGCTGTTTTTT	-	many	TRBV6-5	TRBJ2-2
CASSLEALGEQFF	TGTGCCAGCAGCTTGGAGGCCTTGGGTGAGCAGTTCTTC	-	many	TRBV5-6	TRBJ2-1
CASSQSTGLAGGDEQFF	TGTGCCAGCAGCCAGTCAACGGGACTAGCGGGAGGGGATGAGCAGTTCTTC	TRBD2	few	TRBV9	TRBJ2-1
CASTIYGDEQYF	TGCGCCAGCACTATCTATGGGGACGAGCAGTACTTC	-	many	TRBV5-1	TRBJ2-7
CSVDVTPETQYF	TGCAGCGTTGATGTGACACCAGAGACCCAGTACTTC	-	few	TRBV29-1	TRBJ2-5
CASSPGSGRVYGYTF	TGTGCCAGCAGCCCCGGCTCGGGACGGGTCTATGGCTACACCTTC	-	many	TRBV7-3	TRBJ1-2
CASSQDYHSQNTGELFF	TGTGCCAGCAGCCAAGATTACCACTCCCAGAACACCGGGGAGCTGTTTTTT	-	-	TRBV3-1	TRBJ2-2
CASSFGIEGYTF	TGTGCCAGCAGTTTCGGGATTGAGGGCTACACCTTC	-	few	TRBV12-3/TRBV12-4	TRBJ1-2
CSVDPGLAGNTYDTQYF	TGCAGCGTTGACCCGGGACTAGCGGGAAATACCTACGATACGCAGTATTTT	TRBD2	many	TRBV29-1	TRBJ2-3
CASSWGSSGGTYNEQFF	TGTGCCAGCAGCTGGGGTTCTAGCGGGGGGACCTACAATGAGCAGTTCTTC	TRBD2	-	TRBV7-9	TRBJ2-1
CSVEDTYGYTF	TGCAGCGTTGAAGACACCTATGGCTACACCTTC	-	many	TRBV29-1	TRBJ1-2
CASRGMEKLFF	TGTGCCAGCAGGGGCATGGAAAAACTGTTTTTT	-	-	TRBV2	TRBJ1-4
CASSQGVSGGKINEQFF	TGTGCCAGCAGCCAAGGAGTCTCCGGGGGAAAGATCAATGAGCAGTTCTTC	-	-	TRBV3-1	TRBJ2-1
CASSPSMTELIRETQYF	TGTGCCAGCAGCCCTTCCATGACAGAGCTGATCCGGGAGACCCAGTACTTC	-	-	TRBV6-1	TRBJ2-5
CASSKGRKQETQYF	TGTGCCAGCAGCAAAGGACGGAAACAAGAGACCCAGTACTTC	-	few	TRBV28	TRBJ2-5
CASSVDLAGGSYNEQFF	TGTGCCAGCAGCGTAGACCTGGCGGGAGGGTCCTACAATGAGCAGTTCTTC	TRBD2	-	TRBV9	TRBJ2-1
CASSLLGPPNEQFF	TGTGCCAGCAGTTTATTGGGGCCCCCGAATGAGCAGTTCTTC	-	-	TRBV27	TRBJ2-1
CASGPTDTQYF	TGTGCCAGCGGTCCAACAGATACGCAGTATTTT	-	many	TRBV12-3/TRBV12-4	TRBJ2-3
CSVGGSGSRNEQYF	TGCAGCGTTGGAGGGAGTGGGTCCAGGAACGAGCAGTACTTC	-	few	TRBV29-1	TRBJ2-7
CAISTSRDTSYEQYF	TGTGCCATCAGTACATCGAGGGACACCTCCTACGAGCAGTACTTC	-	many	TRBV10-3	TRBJ2-7
CASSEGNTDTQYF	TGTGCCAGCAGTGAGGGAAACACAGATACGCAGTATTTT	-	-	TRBV2	TRBJ2-3
CASSQGLSPSGNQPQHF	TGCGCCAGCAGCCAAGGGCTGAGTCCTTCGGGCAATCAGCCCCAGCATTTT	-	many	TRBV4-1	TRBJ1-5
CATSREGGQTYNEQFF	TGTGCCACCAGCAGAGAGGGGGGACAGACCTACAATGAGCAGTTCTTC	-	-	TRBV15	TRBJ2-1